Following are 3 T cell receptor beta chains from one sample sequenced in a study of persistence of HIV-infected CD4 T cells. Stimulation used 10 ug/mL lysate from CMV-infected fibroblasts. Sorting of responding CD4+ T cells relied on upregulated CD40 ligand together with CD69. What these receptors recognize is not known. Sequencing used immunoSEQ version 4 in survey mode. The method was immunoSEQ multiplex PCR; TCRdb's version includes in-frame clones alone and lacks a portion of them. The data contain about 17,000 clones, approximately 64% of them singletons. The sample here was CD4+ T cells sorted from PBMCs after approximately 20-hour stimulation, taken from a patient who received antiretroviral therapy. The receptors derive from an adult woman with HIV who was CMV-seropositive.

The J gene is TRBJ2-7, the V gene TRBV18; D may be TRBD1 (7 bases). The ends were cut back, 6 bases at V and 7 bases at J, with 16 bases in the middle. The CDR3 runs 13 residues. Germline V gene sequence: CDR1 KGHSH, CDR2 LQKENI. The chain's CDR3 is CASSSGGSTEQYF. The CDR3 DNA reads TGTGCCAGCTCGTCAGGGGGGAGCACAGAGCAGTACTTC. The full variable domain, its missing parts supplied by reference TRBV18 and TRBJ2-7, is NAGVMQNPRHLVRRRGQEARLRCSPMKGHSHVYWYRQLPEEGLKFMVYLQKENIIDESGMPKERFSAEFPKEGPSILRIQQVVRGDSAAYFCASSSGGSTEQYFGPGTRLTVT.

The CDR3 loop is CASSWGTSGVGDTQYF. CDR3 nucleotides: TGTGCCAGCAGCTGGGGTACTAGCGGGGTCGGAGATACGCAGTATTTT. The rearrangement links TRBV7-9 to TRBJ2-3; TRBD2 matches at 10 bases. CDR1 is SEHNR, CDR2 FQNEAQ, per germline (reference sequence). This CDR3 comprises 16 residues. V trimming: 4 bases; J trimming: 5 bases; junction bases outside the gene matches: 9.

The rearrangement joins TRBV5-1 to TRBJ1-4; D call uncertain. V was clipped by 7 bases and J by 0 bases, with 10 bases between them. The CDR3 spans 14 residues. The V gene's germline CDR1 is SGHRS and CDR2 YFSETQ. The CDR3: CASAEDATNEKLFF. The CDR3 DNA sequence: TGCGCCAGCGCTGAAGATGCAACTAATGAAAAACTGTTTTTT.